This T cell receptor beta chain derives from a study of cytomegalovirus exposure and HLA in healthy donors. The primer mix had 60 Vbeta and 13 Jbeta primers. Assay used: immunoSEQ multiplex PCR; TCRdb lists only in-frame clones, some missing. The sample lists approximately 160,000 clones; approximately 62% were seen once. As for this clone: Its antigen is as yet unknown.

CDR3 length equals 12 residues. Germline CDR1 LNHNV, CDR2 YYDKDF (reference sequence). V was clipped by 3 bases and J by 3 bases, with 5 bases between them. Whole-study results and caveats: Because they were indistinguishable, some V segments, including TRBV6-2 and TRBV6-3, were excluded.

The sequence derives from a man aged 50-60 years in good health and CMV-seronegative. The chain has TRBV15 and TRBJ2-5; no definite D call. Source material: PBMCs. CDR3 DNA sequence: TGTGCCACCAGCAGTAGTAAAGAGACCCAGTACTTC. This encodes CATSSSKETQYF.